The T cell receptor (beta chain) described here comes from a study of blood T cell repertoires in COVID-19. Germline CDR1 is WNHNN and CDR2 is SYGVQD (reference sequence). Trimming removed 3 bases from V and 6 bases from J; junction bases left unmatched: 11. CDR3 length: 16 amino acids. The data were produced by immunoSEQ multiplex PCR, yet TCRdb's version contains in-frame clones alone and is incomplete. The sample records under 200,000 clones, less than 90% being singletons. Sequenced material: PBMCs or T cells enriched from blood (not recorded which). The chain has TRBV10-1 and TRBJ2-3, with TRBD2 matching 8 bases. This TCR came from a woman in her thirties who had been exposed to COVID-19. The chain's CDR3 is CASSDRKRGPLDTQYF. In DNA, the CDR3 is TGCGCCAGCAGTGATCGGAAGCGGGGGCCGTTGGATACGCAGTATTTT.